This paragraph reports one T cell receptor beta chain. Its antigen has not been determined. Base qualities are not provided; no much larger clone lies one nucleotide away. CDR1 and CDR2 were assigned from the germline V gene as KGHSH and LQKENI. The CDR3 contains 17 residues, cysteine and phenylalanine counted. Left in the record is the CDR3 DNA by itself, 51 bases read in frame from the first base. For this chain, trimming is 6 bases at the V end and 5 bases at the J end, and the number of junction bases without a gene match is 16. Library preparation was by the immunoSEQ multiplex PCR assay. The multiplex PCR relied on a mix of 60 forward primers for TCR Vbeta segments and 13 reverse primers for TCR Jbeta segments. Amplification of the CDR3 region of rearranged TCR beta genes was performed with a multiplex PCR assay on genomic DNA. The amplified TCR beta libraries were sequenced on the Illumina HiSeq System as 87-base-pair reads. In the source study's methods: A later analysis counted approximately 76 million unique TCR beta chains across the 690 or so repertoires, and around 9.9 million of these chains were shared by at least two donors. Raw reads were error-corrected and collapsed into unique sequences by a nearest-neighbor algorithm in which closely related sequences were merged to remove PCR and sequencing errors. V, D and J gene segments were assigned by aligning CDR3 sequences to IMGT reference sequences. For a sequence to be retained, a match of at least six nucleotides to both a V gene segment and a J gene segment was required. A rearrangement counted as productive if the CDR3 had no stop codons and remained in frame with V and J, and every other rearrangement counted as non-productive. Following IMGT convention, CDR3 was defined as the stretch from the second conserved V-encoded cysteine to the conserved J-encoded phenylalanine. Sequences without an unambiguous match to a single V gene segment were excluded from the earlier analysis of about 600 of the donors. In an earlier analysis of approximately 590 of the donors, V segments were called functional above 56.7% productive rearrangements and were called segregating when the between-donor standard deviation exceeded 5%. A statistical classification framework was built for diagnosing cytomegalovirus status from the catalog of TCR beta chain sequences. In a later analysis, TCR nucleotide sequences were compared against IMGT/GENE-DB human TR gene sequences so that V and J genes could be assigned. A later analysis assigned CDR3 sequences and most-parsimonious VDJ recombination scenarios with the TCRdist pipeline. In a later analysis, each TCR beta chain was defined by its CDR3 amino acid sequence together with its V-gene family, and reads without a unique V-gene family were excluded. In a later analysis, approximately 590 highly shared, low-generation-probability nucleotide sequences were removed to address suspected cross-contamination and a sequencing artifact. For each public chain, a later analysis derived a clonal expansion index from normalized ranks of inferred template counts within each repertoire. In a later analysis, generation probabilities were computed using a VDJ recombination model fitted to out-of-frame rearrangements, and the results were checked against IGoR. In a later analysis, hypergeometric tests were used to score TCR-TCR, TCR-HLA and TCR-CMV co-occurrence, with a repertoire-size bias correction applied to TCR pairs. False discovery rates were estimated in a later analysis by permuting HLA or CMV assignments 20 times. In a later analysis, co-occurring TCRs were grouped using DBSCAN, with TCRdist sequence similarity added in when clustering inside HLA-allele-positive subsets. Co-occurrence clustering excluded repertoires with fewer than 30,000 or more than 120,000 public chains, plus five with anomalous nucleotide sharing. TCRdb carries this immuneACCESS record with in-frame sequences only. Its versions omit some clonotypes, under half of them owing to an unresolved V gene in the studies checked, with the rest unexplained. V and J calls plus clone size are reproduced from that table; the DNA served to infer D and trimming. The sample yields under 200,000 clones; roughly 80% were counted once. 0.2% to 0.3% of the sample is taken by the ten largest.

The source of the sample is a study of cytomegalovirus exposure and HLA in healthy donors (dated by TCRdb to about 2017). Notes on the research overall: According to an earlier analysis of 587 of the donors, some 170 million T cells yielded 117 million unique TCR beta sequences and about 300 Gb of sequence data. An early release covering roughly 640 HLA-typed donors comprised approximately 300 gigabases of sequencing data and approximately 85 million unique TCR sequences. Of the roughly 390 genotyped donors, 65% to 90% fell in the genetic ancestry cluster associated with self-reported Caucasian donors. The aim of the study was to test whether cataloging public T cell receptors could identify signatures of past pathogen exposure. The study used immunosequencing to profile the T cell repertoires of 600 to 850 subjects and linked those repertoires to cytomegalovirus serostatus. Along with the approximately 670-subject first cohort, a separate validation cohort of around 110 different subjects was used. To predict cytomegalovirus infection status, the study brought together high-throughput TCR immunosequencing, statistical association of individual TCRs with disease status, and machine learning. To study patterns of TCR occurrence, a later analysis re-analyzed previously published TCR beta repertoires from more than 550 donors and added high-resolution HLA genotyping. The later analysis used no new phenotypic data to find candidate immune exposures, relying instead on TCR beta sequences and their occurrence across donors. In an earlier analysis of more than 550 of the donors, high-throughput TCR beta sequencing was used to judge whether each TCR beta V gene segment behaved as functional or pseudogenic. Donor age, sex, ethnicity and CMV serostatus were compiled together with the repertoire data. A later genetic analysis took genome-wide SNP genotypes for about three fifths of the 666 donors and used that subset as a discovery cohort. All discovery cohort repertoires had been generated using a single sequencing platform. HLA typing covered class I and class II loci at four-digit resolution. Typing coverage varied by locus: roughly 629-640 donors for A, B, C, DRB1 and DQB1; more than 500 for DQA1; over 600 for DPA1; approximately 450 for DPB1. Because of strong linkage in the cohort, a handful of DR-DQ haplotypes were treated as single units for association and clustering. Among 398 genotyped donors of the cohort, an average of approximately 250,000 unique TCR beta nucleotide sequences were sequenced per donor, around a sixth of them non-productive.

The cohort was made up of approximately 670 healthy bone marrow donors. All cohort members were sampled while nominally healthy, although unrecorded immune exposures were likely present. The donor tested CMV seronegative, placing the donor among the 350 or so seronegative members of the cohort. A peripheral blood sample was provided by each donor, and peripheral blood mononuclear cells were used for TCR beta sequencing. The Qiagen DNeasy Blood Extraction Kit was used to extract genomic DNA from the blood cell samples. Broader findings and caveats from the paper: For the cohort, immune exposure information was limited to CMV serostatus. Because some donors lacked HLA typing at each locus, the association tests relied only on the typed subset. The study gave a list of about 160 TCR beta chains associated with cytomegalovirus. A later genetic analysis reported fewer N-insertions in productive TCRs among donors in an Asian-associated ancestry cluster than the roughly 620-donor mean. In a later analysis, HLA-associated TCR beta chains were found to be more clonally expanded and to have lower generation probabilities than equally common non-associated chains. A cluster of highly shared sequence variants was judged likely to be a technical artifact of the sequencing pipeline. In a later analysis, most CMV-associated TCR beta chains were found to appear HLA-restricted, with HLA associations seemingly driven largely by CMV exposure. The authors suggested that the approach could potentially be extended to other disease states and immunological phenotypes. In a later genetic analysis, a missense DCLRE1C variant was associated with V-gene and J-gene trimming of TCR beta chains, and the association was replicated in an independent cohort. The classifier was reported to diagnose cytomegalovirus status with high specificity and sensitivity in both the original and validation cohorts. Roughly uniform sequencing depth across donors was assumed in presence/absence analyses, although this assumption may not hold. A further reported finding was that TCR beta sequences accurately predicted the HLA-A and HLA-B alleles for most subjects in the first cohort. According to a later analysis, TCR association rates differed among HLA loci, with DRB1 alleles showing the most associated TCRs and HLA-C alleles showing the fewest. Several of the top co-occurrence clusters appeared to be linked to parvovirus B19, influenza, CMV and Epstein-Barr virus, according to a later analysis. Most TCR sequences were seen in very few donors, while some public TCRs were found in many individuals. Three of the identified cytomegalovirus-associated TCR beta chains were confirmed in vitro to be specific for cytomegalovirus antigens. In a later analysis, some 18,000 TCR beta sequences were associated with specific HLA alleles at a false discovery rate of 0.05. In an earlier analysis of more than 500 of the donors, most TCR beta V segments appeared in productive rearrangements about 90% or about 30% of the time, broadly matching IMGT annotations. The cohort was sequenced for TCR beta chains only, and without alpha or paired-chain data the features that could be detected were limited. Because the 87-base-pair reads could not distinguish some IMGT-functional V segments, including TRBV6-2 and TRBV6-3, those segments were excluded. Because counts were too low, around 18 rarely observed V segments, including chromosome 9 orphons, were left out of the earlier analysis of 587 of the donors. When HLA alleles, especially DR and DQ, strongly co-occurred, TCR associations were difficult to assign to individual alleles. Correlated functional status among segregating V segments might be attributable to linkage disequilibrium, but an unknown experimental factor could not be ruled out.

Source material: PBMCs. The sequence links TRBV18 to TRBJ1-1, with 9 bases in between that match TRBD1. This clonotype was sampled from a boy between 10 and 17 years old in good health and CMV-seronegative. The CDR3 is CASSLDRGNWGSTEAFF. The bases are TGTGCCAGCTCCCTTGACAGGGGGAATTGGGGCTCGACTGAAGCTTTCTTT.